This T cell receptor beta chain was identified during a study of blood T cell repertoires in COVID-19. Study information: The United States, Italy and Spain provided the acute and convalescent COVID-19 samples. T cells, B-cell-depleted T cells, or PBMCs provided the cDNA or gDNA that served as material.

Study processing details: From reference gene primer amplification, estimates of nucleated cell counts were derived. Clones were sequenced by immunoSEQ multiplex PCR, and TCRdb holds only the in-frame ones, with some missing. V and J calls plus clone size are reproduced from that table; the DNA served to infer D and trimming. The repertoire holds around 120,000 clones, over 70% seen once, with roughly 30% in the top ten. The count of this clone is one. The V end lost 3 bases, the J end lost 4 bases, and 12 bases lay between the germline ends. This CDR3 region has 14 residues. Per germline, CDR1 KGHSH and CDR2 LQKENI.

This chain links TRBV18 with TRBJ2-5; no firm D call. The source material was peripheral blood. This receptor was identified in a woman aged 70-85 years with acute or convalescent COVID-19. Written as DNA, the CDR3 is TGTGCCAGCTCACCTCCTTGGCCGGGAGAGACCCAGTACTTC. This sequence encodes CASSPPWPGETQYF. Full variable domain (remainder filled in from reference TRBV18 and TRBJ2-5): NAGVMQNPRHLVRRRGQEARLRCSPMKGHSHVYWYRQLPEEGLKFMVYLQKENIIDESGMPKERFSAEFPKEGPSILRIQQVVRGDSAAYFCASSPPWPGETQYFGPGTRLLVL.